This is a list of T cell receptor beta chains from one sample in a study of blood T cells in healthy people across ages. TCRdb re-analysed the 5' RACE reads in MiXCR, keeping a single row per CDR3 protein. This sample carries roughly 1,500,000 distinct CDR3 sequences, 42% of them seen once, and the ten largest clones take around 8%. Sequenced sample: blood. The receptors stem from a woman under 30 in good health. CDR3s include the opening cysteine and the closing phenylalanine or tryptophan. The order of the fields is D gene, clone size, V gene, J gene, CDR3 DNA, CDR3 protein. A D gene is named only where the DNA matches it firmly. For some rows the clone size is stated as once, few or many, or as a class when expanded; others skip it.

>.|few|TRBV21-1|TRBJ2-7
TGTGCCAGCAGCAAAATGCCCCGTGGGGCAGCCTACGAGCAGTACTTC
CASSKMPRGAAYEQYF
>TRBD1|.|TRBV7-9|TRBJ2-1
TGTGCCAGCAGCTCGCCGAGAAACAGGGGGTCCAGCTACAATGAGCAGTTCTTC
CASSSPRNRGSSYNEQFF
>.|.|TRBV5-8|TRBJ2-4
TGTGCCAGCAGCTCAATTCACCAGTACTTC
CASSSIHQYF
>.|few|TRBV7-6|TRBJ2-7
TGTGCCAGCAGCTCGGGGGTCCGGGACCCCTACGAGCAGTACTTC
CASSSGVRDPYEQYF
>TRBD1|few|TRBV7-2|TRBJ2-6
TGTGCCAGCAGCTTAGGTGGGACAGAATACTTTGGGGCCAACGTCCTGACTTTC
CASSLGGTEYFGANVLTF
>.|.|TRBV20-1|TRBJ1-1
TGCAGTGCTAGACCCACAGCGGACACTGAAGCTTTCTTT
CSARPTADTEAFF
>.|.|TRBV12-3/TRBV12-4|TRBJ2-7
TGTGCCAGCAGTAAAATGGACCCGGTCAATGAGCAGTACTTC
CASSKMDPVNEQYF
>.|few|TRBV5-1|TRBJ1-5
TGCGCCAGCAGCTTGGGAGACGGAGATCAGCCCCAGCATTTT
CASSLGDGDQPQHF
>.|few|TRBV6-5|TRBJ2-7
TGTGCCAGCAGTTACTCTTGGGCCTACGAGCAGTACTTC
CASSYSWAYEQYF
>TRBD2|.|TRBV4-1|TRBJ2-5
TGCGCCAGCAGCCTTCGGATAGCGGGAGAATGGGAGACCCAGTACTTC
CASSLRIAGEWETQYF
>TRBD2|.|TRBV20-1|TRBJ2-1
TGCAGTGCTAGGCCCCCGGGACTAGCGGTGAACAATGAGCAGTTCTTC
CSARPPGLAVNNEQFF
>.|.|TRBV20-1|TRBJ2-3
TGCAGTGCCCCGAGTTTTACTAGTGTGGCAGATACGCAGTATTTT
CSAPSFTSVADTQYF
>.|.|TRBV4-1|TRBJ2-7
TGCGCCAGCAGCCAGGGTGGGGACTTCTCCTACGAGCAGTACTTC
CASSQGGDFSYEQYF
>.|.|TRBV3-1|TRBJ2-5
TGTGCCAGCAGCCATCTGGGGGCGGGCTTCCAAGAGACCCAGTACTTC
CASSHLGAGFQETQYF
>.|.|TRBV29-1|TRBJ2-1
TGCAGCGTCCGAACCGAGGGGCTGCGGTTTGAGCAGTTCTTC
CSVRTEGLRFEQFF
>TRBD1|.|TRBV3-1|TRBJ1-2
TGTGCCAGCAGCCCCTTATTAGGACAGGCCGCTAACTATGGCTACACCTTC
CASSPLLGQAANYGYTF
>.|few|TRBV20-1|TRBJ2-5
TGCAGTGCTAGAGACGGGCAGCGGCTACAAGAGACCCAGTACTTC
CSARDGQRLQETQYF
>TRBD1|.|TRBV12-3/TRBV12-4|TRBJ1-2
TGTGCCAGCAGCCCCACAGGGGCCGACTATGGCTACACCTTC
CASSPTGADYGYTF
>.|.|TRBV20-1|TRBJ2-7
TGCAGTGCTATAGTCCCCATCATTGACAGATCCTACGAGCAGTACTTC
CSAIVPIIDRSYEQYF
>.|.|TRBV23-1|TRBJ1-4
TGCGCCAGCAGTCTTGATGTGAGGGCTGTAGAAAAACTGTTTTTT
CASSLDVRAVEKLFF
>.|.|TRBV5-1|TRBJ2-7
TGCGCCAGCAGTGATACGGGACGTCTCTCCTACGAGCAGTACTTC
CASSDTGRLSYEQYF
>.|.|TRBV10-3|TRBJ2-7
TGTGCCATCAGTGGGGGGGCGGCCTACGAGCAGTACTTC
CAISGGAAYEQYF
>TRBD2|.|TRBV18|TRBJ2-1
TGTGCCAGCTCACCTGGGACTAGCGGTAACAAGGAGCAGTTCTTC
CASSPGTSGNKEQFF
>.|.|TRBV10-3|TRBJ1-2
TGTGCCATCAGTGAGGGACTAAATAACTATGGCTACACCTTC
CAISEGLNNYGYTF
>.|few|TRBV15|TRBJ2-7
TGTGCCACCAGCAGAGGATCTGAGACCTACGAGCAGTACTTC
CATSRGSETYEQYF
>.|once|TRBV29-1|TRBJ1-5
TGCAGCGTTGAAGCTGTGGGACAGCCCCAGCATTTT
CSVEAVGQPQHF
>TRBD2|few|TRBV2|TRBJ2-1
TGTGCCAGCCTACTAGCGGGAGTTCAAAATGAGCAGTTCTTC
CASLLAGVQNEQFF
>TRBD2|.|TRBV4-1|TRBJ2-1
TGCGCCAGCAGCCAAACGGGGGGAGATGAGCAGTTCTTC
CASSQTGGDEQFF
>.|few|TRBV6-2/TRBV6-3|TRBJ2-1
TGTGCCAGCAGTTACGTAGCCCTCAATGAGCAGTTCTTC
CASSYVALNEQFF
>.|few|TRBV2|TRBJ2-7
TGTGCCAGCAGCCCCCCTAACCGACACGGGACATTAGCTAATGGGTACGAGCAGTACTTC
CASSPPNRHGTLANGYEQYF
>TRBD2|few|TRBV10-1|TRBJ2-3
TGCGCCAGCAGTCGGACTAGCGGGAGGGTAGGAGATACGCAGTATTTT
CASSRTSGRVGDTQYF
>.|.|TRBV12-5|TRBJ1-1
TGTGCTAGTGGTTTGGCGGGGGCGGGGGACACTGAAGCTTTCTTT
CASGLAGAGDTEAFF
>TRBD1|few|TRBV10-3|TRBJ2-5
TGTGCCATCAGGGAAGGGACAGGGCTGGAGACCCAGTACTTC
CAIREGTGLETQYF
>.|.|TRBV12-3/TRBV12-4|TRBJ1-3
TGTGCCAGCAGTTTTGCGGGTCAATCTGGAAACACCATATATTTT
CASSFAGQSGNTIYF
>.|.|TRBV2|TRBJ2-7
TGTGCCAGCGAGACAGTGCGATACGAGCAGTACTTC
CASETVRYEQYF
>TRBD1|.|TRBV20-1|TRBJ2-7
TGCAGTGCGCCCGGACAGGGGCGCCCCTACGAGCAGTACTTC
CSAPGQGRPYEQYF
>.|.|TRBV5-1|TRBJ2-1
TGCGCCAGCAGCTGGGGGGCGGGGAACTCCTACAATGAGCAGTTCTTC
CASSWGAGNSYNEQFF
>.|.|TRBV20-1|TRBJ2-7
TGCAGTGCCATGCCCGGGAGAGACGAGCAGTACTTC
CSAMPGRDEQYF
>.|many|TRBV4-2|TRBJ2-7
TGTGCCAGCAGCCAAGAGACCCACGAGCAGTACTTC
CASSQETHEQYF
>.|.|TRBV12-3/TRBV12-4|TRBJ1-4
TGTGCCAGCAGTGGACCCCGTGAAAAACTGTTTTTT
CASSGPREKLFF
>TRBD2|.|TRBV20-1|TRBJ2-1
TGCAGTGCTGTCCCCGGGACTAGCGGATACAATGAGCAGTTCTTC
CSAVPGTSGYNEQFF
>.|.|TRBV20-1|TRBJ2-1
TGCAGTGCTCCCTCCCGGGGTAGGGAGCAGTTCTTC
CSAPSRGREQFF
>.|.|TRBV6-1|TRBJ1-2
TGTGCCAGCAGTGAAAGGGCCAGCGGGAGCTACACCTTC
CASSERASGSYTF
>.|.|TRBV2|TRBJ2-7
TGTGCCAGCCGAGCCGTCGGGTTCTCCTACGAGCAGTACTTC
CASRAVGFSYEQYF
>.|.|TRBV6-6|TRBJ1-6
TGTGCCAGCAGTTACTCTGGCCAGGCCGTCTATAATTCACCCCTCCACTTT
CASSYSGQAVYNSPLHF
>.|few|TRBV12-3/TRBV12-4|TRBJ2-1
TGTGCCAGCAGTCCTCAGGGGCCAATATACAATGAGCAGTTCTTC
CASSPQGPIYNEQFF
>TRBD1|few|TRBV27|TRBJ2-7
TGTGCCAGCAGTAGCTTGGACAGGGGACACTACGAGCAGTACTTC
CASSSLDRGHYEQYF
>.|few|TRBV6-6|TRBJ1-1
TGTGCCAGCGTTTTGAACACTGAAGCTTTCTTT
CASVLNTEAFF
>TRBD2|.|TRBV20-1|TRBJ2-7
TGCAGTGCTAGAGGGCTAGCGGGAGAGAACTGGGGCTACGAGCAGTACTTC
CSARGLAGENWGYEQYF
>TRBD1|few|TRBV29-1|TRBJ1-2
TGCAGCGTTGTGGGACAGCTTGGGGAGAATGGCTACACCTTC
CSVVGQLGENGYTF
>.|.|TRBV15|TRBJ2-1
TGTGCCACCAGCAGAATACAGGGCAATGAGCAGTTCTTC
CATSRIQGNEQFF
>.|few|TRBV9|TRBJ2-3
TGTGCCAGCAGCGTGCCCCCGTCGCGGAGCACAGATACGCAGTATTTT
CASSVPPSRSTDTQYF
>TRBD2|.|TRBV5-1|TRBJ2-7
TGCGCCAGCAGCCCCCTCAGCGGGGCCTCCTACGAGCGGTACTTC
CASSPLSGASYERYF
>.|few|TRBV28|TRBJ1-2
TGTGCCAGTCGCCAAAGGGGTGCCTATGGCTACACCTTC
CASRQRGAYGYTF
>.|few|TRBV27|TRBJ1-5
TGTGCCAGCAGTTCGAAACATAGCAATCAGCCCCAGCATTTT
CASSSKHSNQPQHF
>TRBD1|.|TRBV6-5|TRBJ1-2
TGTGCCACTAGACAGGGGGCATCCCGGTATGGCTACACCTTC
CATRQGASRYGYTF
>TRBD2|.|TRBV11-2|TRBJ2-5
TGTGCCAGCAGCTTATTAACTAGCGGGGGGGCTGAGACCCAGTACTTC
CASSLLTSGGAETQYF
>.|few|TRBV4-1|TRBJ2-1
TGCGCCAGCAGCCAAGTGGTTAGTGAGCAGTTCTTC
CASSQVVSEQFF
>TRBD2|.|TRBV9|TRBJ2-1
TGTGCCAGCAGCGTGGGACTAGCGGGGGGTGGTGAGCAGTTCTTC
CASSVGLAGGGEQFF